These 19 T cell receptor beta chains were all obtained from the same sample, sequenced in a study of blood T cells in healthy people across ages. The use of a sample-barcoded 5' primer and a J-beta primer mix characterized a second PCR of roughly 7 to 11 cycles. One entry per CDR3 protein, called by TCRdb with MiXCR from the 5' RACE reads. The sample has almost 1 million distinct CDR3 sequences, roughly 51% seen once. Sequencing was carried out using blood. All receptors derive from a woman in her sixties or seventies in good health.

This clonotype occurred a few times. The chain has TRBV12-3 or TRBV12-4 and TRBJ1-1; TRBD1 might be the D (5 bases). Deletions cut 6 bases from V and 4 bases from J, with 15 bases between. This CDR3 spans 14 amino acids. The CDR3 region has the DNA TGTGCCAGCAGCTTCCAGGGATTACGCACTGAAGCTTTCTTT. This translates into CASSFQGLRTEAFF.

In its sample, this clonotype was seen once. The V gene is TRBV7-2, the J gene TRBJ2-5; 7 bases align to TRBD1. The CDR3 totals 17 residues. Germline loops: CDR1 SGHTA, CDR2 FQGNSA. Losses at the gene ends were 1 base for V and 1 base for J; bases not matched to a gene: 9. CDR3 sequence (DNA): TGTGCCAGCAGCTTAGGTCTACGGGCAGGGGGCCAAGAGACCCAGTACTTC. Protein sequence: CASSLGLRAGGQETQYF.

This clonotype appeared many times. This chain links TRBV4-2 with TRBJ2-3; 11 bases align to TRBD2. Germline V gene sequence: CDR1 LGHNA, CDR2 YNFKEQ. This CDR3 is built from 15 residues. The V segment lost 5 bases and the J segment 1 base; nucleotides outside the gene matches: 2. Here the CDR3 reads CASSRLAGRTDTQYF. The CDR3 bases are TGTGCCAGCAGCAGACTAGCGGGGCGCACAGATACGCAGTATTTT.

CDR3 nucleotide sequence: TGTGCCAGCCGGGCAGTTCCCTACGAGCAGTACTTC. Translating it yields CASRAVPYEQYF. The chain links TRBV28 to TRBJ2-7; no firm D call. V lost 8 bases, J lost 2 bases, and 10 bases lay in between. Germline loops: CDR1 MDHEN, CDR2 SYDVKM. CDR3 size: 12 residues.

The chain employs TRBV20-1 and TRBJ2-7, with 8 bases identical to TRBD2. The CDR3 contains 15 residues. The V gene's germline CDR1 is DFQATT and CDR2 SNEGSKA (reference sequence). V gave up 1 base and J gave up 2 bases; unmatched junction bases: 7. The CDR3 here is CSARGSGGGTYEQYF. The CDR3 DNA follows: TGCAGTGCTAGAGGCTCCGGGGGGGGAACCTACGAGCAGTACTTC.

In its sample, this clonotype was seen a few times. The V call is TRBV4-1, the J call TRBJ1-4; 7 bases align to TRBD1. The length of the CDR3 is 16 residues. The trim removed 2 bases at V and 6 bases at J, leaving 9 bases unmatched. CDR1 is MGHRA and CDR2 is YSYEKL in the germline V gene. The CDR3 protein is CASSQIGQAVHEKLFF. CDR3 bases: TGCGCCAGCAGCCAAATTGGACAGGCCGTGCATGAAAAACTGTTTTTT.

V usage is TRBV28 and J usage is TRBJ2-7; 14 bases agree with TRBD2. The CDR3 has 15 amino acids. Trimming cost V 6 bases and J 5 bases; bases outside gene matches: 6. Germline V lookup: CDR1 MDHEN, CDR2 SYDVKM. This CDR3 is CASRTGLAGAHEQYF. The DNA of the CDR3 is TGTGCCAGCAGGACGGGACTAGCGGGAGCCCACGAGCAGTACTTC.

The chain links TRBV6-2 or TRBV6-3 to TRBJ2-3; 9 bases line up with TRBD2. Germline V gene data show CDR1 as MNHEY and CDR2 as SVGEGT. CDR3 length: 16 amino acids. V was clipped by 6 bases and J by 0 bases; unmatched bases: 7. CDR3 nucleotides: TGTGCCAGCAGACTCGGGACTAGCCCTAGCACAGATACGCAGTATTTT. Its protein is CASRLGTSPSTDTQYF.

The gene calls are TRBV2 and TRBJ2-3, with 7 bases identical to TRBD2. The CDR3 contains 13 residues. Germline CDR1 SNHLY, CDR2 FYNNEI. V lost 7 bases to trimming and J lost 3 bases; unmatched junction nucleotides: 4. The CDR3 is CASIREVTDTQYF. DNA for the CDR3: TGTGCCAGCATCCGGGAGGTGACAGATACGCAGTATTTT.

The J gene is TRBJ2-1, the V gene TRBV12-3 or TRBV12-4; 7 bases agree with TRBD1. The V and J ends lost 6 bases and 5 bases, in that order; junction bases with no gene match: 10. The CDR3 totals 15 residues. CDR3 sequence (DNA): TGTGCCAGCAGAGTACAGGGGATTCCCCACAATGAGCAGTTCTTC. This translates into CASRVQGIPHNEQFF.

The chain recombines TRBV20-1 with TRBJ2-3; D call uncertain. Trimming took 5 bases from V and 3 from J, leaving 18 bases between them. The CDR3 covers 15 residues. Germline CDR1 is DFQATT and CDR2 is SNEGSKA (reference sequence). The CDR3, as DNA: TGCAGTGCTCAAGAGCCGTCCAGACGAACAGATACGCAGTATTTT. This translates into CSAQEPSRRTDTQYF.

V is TRBV12-3 or TRBV12-4 and J is TRBJ2-5; D unclear. The assigned J gene may be wrong: the sequence end matches TRBJ2-7 better. The CDR3 is 13 amino acids. The CDR3 DNA is TGTGCCAGCAGTTTTTTGAGAGACTACGAGCAGTACTTC. It specifies CASSFLRDYEQYF.

This clonotype was seen more than once but under ten times. The rearrangement joins TRBV12-3 or TRBV12-4 to TRBJ2-3; D call uncertain. This CDR3 is 13 amino acids long. V dropped 3 bases and J dropped 2 bases, with 6 bases sitting between them. Written as DNA, the CDR3 is TGTGCCAGCAGTTTCTTGAACACAGATACGCAGTATTTT. It translates to CASSFLNTDTQYF.

This clonotype was counted between two and nine times. V and J are TRBV20-1 and TRBJ2-5, with TRBD2 matching over 8 bases. Germline CDR1 DFQATT, CDR2 SNEGSKA (reference sequence). Losses at the gene ends were 5 bases for V and 5 bases for J; bases not matched to a gene: 10. The CDR3 consists of 14 residues. The DNA of the CDR3 is TGCAGTGCTCAAGGTCCTAGCGGGCGGGAGACCCAGTACTTC. Its translation is CSAQGPSGRETQYF.

This clonotype was seen a few times. This chain links TRBV4-1 with TRBJ2-7, with no clear D. V lost 5 bases, J lost 2 bases, and 10 bases lay in between. Looked up from germline, CDR1 is MGHRA and CDR2 is YSYEKL. There are 13 residues in the CDR3. This CDR3 reads CASSWAETYEQYF. CDR3 DNA sequence: TGCGCCAGCAGCTGGGCGGAAACCTACGAGCAGTACTTC.

The gene calls are TRBV6-5 and TRBJ1-1; weak D call: TRBD1 (6 bases). CDR1 and CDR2 from the germline V gene are MNHEY and SVGAGI. With 4 bases removed from V and 1 base from J, the gap between germline ends came to 13 bases. CDR3 size: 15 residues. CDR3 protein: CASSSHRAKNTEAFF. The CDR3 region has the DNA TGTGCCAGCAGTTCACACAGGGCCAAGAACACTGAAGCTTTCTTT.

The chain couples TRBV12-3 or TRBV12-4 to TRBJ2-7, with D possibly TRBD1 on 6 matching bases. The length of the CDR3 is 14 residues. The V and J ends lost 6 bases and 3 bases respectively, with 15 bases between them. The CDR3, as DNA: TGTGCCAGCAGCACCGCGGTACAGGGCTACGAGCAGTACTTC. It specifies CASSTAVQGYEQYF.

The V gene is TRBV29-1, the J gene TRBJ2-5; TRBD2 matches 10 bases. The CDR3 is 13 residues long. Germline V gene lookup returns CDR1 SQVTM and CDR2 ANQGSEA. V dropped 7 bases and J dropped 5; count of bases not matched to a gene: 7. CDR3 nucleotides: TGCAGCGCAACTAGCGGGGCAGGCGAGACCCAGTACTTC. Protein sequence: CSATSGAGETQYF.

The chain joins TRBV6-2 or TRBV6-3 to TRBJ2-1; 10 nucleotides match TRBD2. The CDR3 contains 22 residues. Trimming removed 4 bases from V and 5 bases from J; junction bases left unmatched: 26. In germline, CDR1 is MNHEY, CDR2 SVGEGT. In DNA, the CDR3 is TGTGCCAGCAGTTCATTCCCAACAGGGTCCCTAGCGGGAGTACCCCTCCACAATGAGCAGTTCTTC. It codes for CASSSFPTGSLAGVPLHNEQFF.